Listed below are T cell receptor beta chains from one sample, sequenced in a study of cytomegalovirus exposure and HLA in healthy donors. Using immunoSEQ multiplex PCR, the repertoire was profiled, and TCRdb retains in-frame clones only, with some absent. The sample records around 99,000 clones, over 60% being singletons. Sequencing input: PBMCs. Receptors were obtained from a male donor in good health and CMV-seronegative. Each CDR3 is given with its conserved first and last residue. Fields, in order: clone size, J gene, V gene, D gene, CDR3 DNA, CDR3 protein. D genes are given only for firm matches. The size of a clone is reported for some rows only, either as once, few or many, or as a class for expanded clones.

>-|TRBJ1-2|TRBV2|-
TGTGCCAGCAGACGAGACACCTATGGCTACACCTTC
CASRRDTYGYTF
>-|TRBJ2-7|TRBV7-8|TRBD1
TGTGCCAGCAGCAAATCGACAGGGAGTACGTACGAGCAGTACTTC
CASSKSTGSTYEQYF
>-|TRBJ1-2|TRBV15|-
TGTGCCACCAGCAGCGAGGGGGTCAGGAAATATGGCTACACCTTC
CATSSEGVRKYGYTF
>-|TRBJ2-1|TRBV19|-
TGTGCCAGTAGTCTAAGGACGGGGGTCTCCTACAATGAGCAGTTCTTC
CASSLRTGVSYNEQFF
>few|TRBJ2-5|TRBV5-6|TRBD2
TGTGCCAGCAGCCGACTAGCGGCATCCCTAATGAGGGAGACCCAGTACTTC
CASSRLAASLMRETQYF
>-|TRBJ2-2|TRBV14|TRBD1
TGTGCCAGCAGTGTACGGACAGGGTTCACCGGGGAGCTGTTTTTT
CASSVRTGFTGELFF
>-|TRBJ1-5|TRBV5-1|-
TGCGCCAGCAGCATCTCAGGGGTAAACAATCAGCCCCAGCATTTT
CASSISGVNNQPQHF
>-|TRBJ1-2|TRBV15|-
TGTGCCACCAGCAATCAAAACTATGGCTACACCTTC
CATSNQNYGYTF
>-|TRBJ1-2|TRBV5-4|-
TGTGCCAGCAGCCCTGCCGCGCCGTCCTATGGCTACACCTTC
CASSPAAPSYGYTF
>-|TRBJ2-7|TRBV4-1|TRBD2
TGCGCCAGCAGCCAAGGTTTCGGGGGAGGGTACGAGCAGTACTTC
CASSQGFGGGYEQYF
>once|TRBJ1-3|TRBV27|-
TGTGCCAGCAGTTTAGGCCTCTCTGGAAACACCATATATTTT
CASSLGLSGNTIYF
>once|TRBJ1-1|TRBV5-1|-
TGCGCCAGCAGCACCGAAGGGGCGGGAACTGAAGCTTTCTTT
CASSTEGAGTEAFF
>once|TRBJ2-7|TRBV9|TRBD2
TGTGCCAGCAGCGTACTAGCGGGAGCCTACGAGCAGTACTTC
CASSVLAGAYEQYF
>-|TRBJ2-7|TRBV7-9|TRBD2
TGTGCCAGCAGCTATAGTGAGCGGGACTACTCCTACGAGCAGTACTTC
CASSYSERDYSYEQYF
>-|TRBJ2-7|TRBV6-1|TRBD1
TGTGCCAGCAGTAGGACAGGGGCCTACGAGCAGTACTTC
CASSRTGAYEQYF
>-|TRBJ2-4|TRBV5-1|TRBD2
TGCGCCAGCAGGGGCACTAGCGGTAGGGCCAAAAACATTCAGTACTTC
CASRGTSGRAKNIQYF
>-|TRBJ2-5|TRBV4-1|TRBD2
TGCGCCAGCAGCCAACCTTTGGGGGGGACAGAGACCCAGTACTTC
CASSQPLGGTETQYF
>few|TRBJ1-4|TRBV30|TRBD1
TGTGCCTGGACTACCGGGACAGGGAACGAAAAACTGTTTTTT
CAWTTGTGNEKLFF
>-|TRBJ1-1|TRBV19|-
TGTGCCAGTAGCCCTGGACAGAGGGCGGCTGAAGCTTTCTTT
CASSPGQRAAEAFF
>-|TRBJ2-1|TRBV6-5|TRBD1
TGTGCCAGCAGTTACTCGGGACAGGGGAGGAATGAGCAGTTCTTC
CASSYSGQGRNEQFF
>-|TRBJ2-4|TRBV28|-
TGTGCCAGCAGTTCCGAGGAGGAAAACATTCAGTACTTC
CASSSEEENIQYF
>once|TRBJ2-3|TRBV2|-
TGTGCCAGCAGGGGAGACGGGATGTACGCAGATACGCAGTATTTT
CASRGDGMYADTQYF
>-|TRBJ1-5|TRBV7-9|-
TGTGCCAGCAGCCGAGGGGACGGGGGAAGTCAGCCCCAGCATTTT
CASSRGDGGSQPQHF
>-|TRBJ1-5|TRBV19|-
TGTGCCAGTAGTATTGGGGGCAGACAGCCCCAGCATTTT
CASSIGGRQPQHF
>-|TRBJ1-4|TRBV15|-
TGTGCCACCAGCAGAGATGGGGCAGCTAATGAAAAACTGTTTTTT
CATSRDGAANEKLFF
>-|TRBJ2-7|TRBV30|-
TGTGCCTGGAGTGTATCGGCCTACGAGCAGTACTTC
CAWSVSAYEQYF
>few|TRBJ1-1|TRBV19|-
TGTGCCAGTAAACAGGGCACGAACACTGAAGCTTTCTTT
CASKQGTNTEAFF
>-|TRBJ2-7|TRBV6-4|TRBD2
TGTGCCAGCAGTGACACCCGGTTAGCGGGAGGGATGGCCTACGAGCAGTACTTC
CASSDTRLAGGMAYEQYF
>-|TRBJ1-5|TRBV7-2|-
TGTGCCAGCAGCTCCCCAGACATCTTTAGCAATCAGCCCCAGCATTTT
CASSSPDIFSNQPQHF
>-|TRBJ2-1|TRBV2|TRBD1
TGTGCCAGCAGTGAGGACAGGGCGGGCAATGAGCAGTTCTTC
CASSEDRAGNEQFF
>-|TRBJ2-2|TRBV27|TRBD2
TGTGCCAGTCGACTAGCGAGGAACACCGGGGAGCTGTTTTTT
CASRLARNTGELFF
>once|TRBJ2-1|TRBV6-4|TRBD1
TGTGCCAGCAGTGACTCGACAGGGGGCAGCTACAATGAGCAGTTCTTC
CASSDSTGGSYNEQFF
>-|TRBJ1-5|TRBV7-9|-
TGTGCCAGCAGCCAACCGGGACACGAAAATCAGCCCCAGCATTTT
CASSQPGHENQPQHF
>-|TRBJ2-5|TRBV7-9|TRBD1
TGTGCCAGCAGTCGGACAGGGTTTTCCCAAGAGACCCAGTACTTC
CASSRTGFSQETQYF
>-|TRBJ2-7|TRBV18|TRBD2
TGTGCCAGCTCACCACCGATCCAGCGGGGTTACGAGCAGTACTTC
CASSPPIQRGYEQYF
>-|TRBJ2-7|TRBV18|TRBD1
TGTGCCAGCTCACCCGAAACAGGGGGCCCACCTAGAGACTACGAGCAGTACTTC
CASSPETGGPPRDYEQYF
>-|TRBJ2-6|TRBV11-3|-
TGTGCCAGCAGCTTAGATTCGCGCTCTGGGGCCAACGTCCTGACTTTC
CASSLDSRSGANVLTF
>once|TRBJ2-7|TRBV4-2|-
TGTGCCAGCAGCCAGGGGGGACAGTCCTACGAGCAGTACTTC
CASSQGGQSYEQYF
>-|TRBJ2-7|TRBV12-2|-
TGTGCAAGTCGCTTAGCGGTTCGGGACAGGGGGCCGTACGAGCAGTACTTC
CASRLAVRDRGPYEQYF
>once|TRBJ2-7|TRBV28|TRBD2
TGTGCCAGCCACGGAGAGCGGGGGAACTCCTACGAGCAGTACTTC
CASHGERGNSYEQYF
>-|TRBJ2-2|TRBV5-1|-
TGCGCCAGCAGCTTGGAAGCCTGGGAGAGGGGGGAGCTGTTTTTT
CASSLEAWERGELFF
>-|TRBJ1-2|TRBV6-1|TRBD1
TGTGCCAGCAGGAGTTCAGGGGGCCGCGGCTATGGCTACACCTTC
CASRSSGGRGYGYTF
>few|TRBJ2-5|TRBV11-3|-
TGTGCCAGCAGCTCGGGACTCCGGAACCGTGAGACCCAGTACTTC
CASSSGLRNRETQYF
>few|TRBJ2-3|TRBV11-2|TRBD2
TGTGCCAGCAGCTTACGAGGCGGAGCTAGCGGGAGTCGCACAGATACGCAGTATTTT
CASSLRGGASGSRTDTQYF